This TCR beta chain was captured in a study of siplizumab effects on memory and regulatory T cells (dated by TCRdb to the late 2010s). Regarding the research as a whole: The study looked at the effect of siplizumab, an anti-CD2 antibody, on alloreactive T-cell subsets in allogeneic mixed lymphocyte reactions made from human PBMCs. Here is what the overall study found, with its caveats: Siplizumab significantly reduced the cumulative frequency of alloreactive sequences traceable to unstimulated CD4+ memory T cells. Roughly 80-97% of proliferating CD4+ or CD8+ clones could not be assigned a naive or memory phenotype. Unstimulated naive T cells appeared more diverse than memory T cells, and naive cells seemed to contribute substantially to the alloresponse. Whether proliferating Tregs from siplizumab cultures were suppressive was not functionally confirmed. Because sequences below about 10^-5 frequency were poorly captured, only a minor fraction of alloreactive clones could be mapped to unstimulated subsets. Among mappable alloreactive CD4+ clones, the Treg-derived fraction averaged approximately 63% with siplizumab versus around 29% in control reactions.

Sorted unstimulated T cells and proliferating T cells recovered from mixed lymphocyte reactions underwent TCRbeta CDR3 sequencing. Fresh whole blood from about 9 HLA-typed healthy donors was used as the source from which PBMCs were isolated. Receptor libraries were prepared by the immunoSEQ multiplex PCR assay. The deep sequencing platform assayed 90,000 to 100,000 TCR templates per sample. Genomic DNA extracted from sorted T cells was the material used for TCRbeta CDR3 sequencing. The study's processing was this. The R programming language was used for the clonal analysis of the TCRbeta CDR3 data. Alloreactive CD4+ and CD8+ clones were defined by comparing unstimulated samples with post-reaction CFSE-low samples. Alloreactive CD4+ clones were assigned to regulatory or non-regulatory origin by matching sequences to sorted unstimulated Treg and non-Treg repertoires. This immuneACCESS table, as held by TCRdb, lists in-frame sequences with V and J called but not all clones. Of the missing ones, under half trace to an unresolved V gene in checked studies; the others have no known cause. V, J and clone size were drawn from that table, and D and trimming were deduced from the DNA. The sample profile shows around 100,000 clones; about 90% of them were found once. 0.15% of the sample is held by the ten biggest clonotypes.

The sample holds one count of this clone. What this receptor recognizes is not known. There are no base qualities to consult, and no much larger clone falls within one base. The germline ends are 8 bases apart after V is trimmed by 0 bases and J by 2 bases. As encoded in the germline V gene, CDR1 is KGHSH while CDR2 is LQKENI. The cysteine opens and the phenylalanine closes a CDR3 of 14 amino acids. Left in the record is the CDR3 DNA by itself, 42 bases read in frame from the first base. The sequence was obtained from a human donor in good health. The chain uses TRBV18 and TRBJ2-7; the D gene lacks a confident call. The sample was CD4+ T cells sorted from blood. The DNA sequence is given as TGTGCCAGCTCACCACCCAGCATGGCCTACGAGCAGTACTTC. This codes for CASSPPSMAYEQYF.